This entry is about one T cell receptor beta chain. Its target is not known. Deletions cut 6 bases from V and 2 bases from J, with 14 bases between. The germline V gene has CDR1 SQVTM and CDR2 ANQGSEA. This CDR3 contains 13 residues. RNA extraction and reverse transcription yielded cDNA as sequencing template. Profiled with immunoSEQ multiplex PCR; TCRdb holds only in-frame clones, not every one. Of some 120,000 clones listed, 61% are singletons. The data originate from a study of CD8+ T cells in alopecia areata. Study summary: Treated patients received oral tofacitinib, 5 to 10 mg twice daily. Regarding the study as a whole: An increase in clonality over normal scalp was evident in lesional scalp, especially alopecia totalis/universalis.

Treatment in this sample: oral pan-JAK inhibitor, 5-10 mg twice daily. As part of sample collection, lesional scalp punch biopsies and peripheral blood were taken from alopecia areata patients. The clonotype was recovered from a human donor with alopecia areata. The chain links TRBV29-1 to TRBJ2-7; possibly TRBD1 or TRBD2 for D (5 bases each). The material sequenced was CD4+ T cells sorted from blood, taken at week 4, from a patient treated with tofacitinib. The CDR3 spells CSVELGTAYEQYF. The DNA for the CDR3 is TGCAGCGTCGAATTGGGGACGGCCTACGAGCAGTACTTC.